These 13 T cell receptor beta chains were sequenced from one sample in a study of blood T cell repertoires in COVID-19. This table comes from immunoSEQ multiplex PCR, and its TCRdb copy is limited to in-frame clones, with some not included. In the table there are 95,000 to 150,000 clones, about 85% of which are singletons. The sample was peripheral blood. All receptors come from an elderly man with acute or convalescent COVID-19.

The chain uses TRBV27 and TRBJ2-7; no definite D call. Germline-derived CDR1 and CDR2 are MNHEY and SMNVEV (reference sequence). Trimming removed 5 bases at V and 7 bases at J, with 18 bases between. The CDR3 covers 14 residues. The CDR3 loop reads CASSPYPPSGEQYF. CDR3 DNA sequence: TGTGCCAGCAGTCCCTACCCTCCTTCCGGGGAGCAGTACTTC.

The genes are TRBV28 and TRBJ1-1, with 8 bases aligning to TRBD1. Germline CDR1 is MDHEN and CDR2 is SYDVKM. The V and J ends lost 7 bases and 1 base, in that order; junction bases with no gene match: 5. The length of the CDR3 is 14 residues. CDR3 nucleotides: TGTGCCAGCACCATCGGACAGGGGAACACTGAAGCTTTCTTT. Translation: CASTIGQGNTEAFF.

The rearrangement uses TRBV28 and TRBJ2-6; 10 bases map to TRBD1. The J segment lost 2 bases and the V segment lost 2 bases, leaving 0 bases of the junction unmatched. The CDR3 totals 16 residues. Germline assignment: CDR1 MDHEN and CDR2 SYDVKM. Here the CDR3 DNA reads TGTGCCAGCAGTTTAGGGACAGGGGCTGGGGCCAACGTCCTGACTTTC. Translation: CASSLGTGAGANVLTF.

This clone was recorded a few times. The V gene is TRBV3-1 (or the pseudogene TRBV3-2), the J gene TRBJ1-3; 7 bases match TRBD1. From germline, CDR1 is LGHDT and CDR2 YNNKEL (reference sequence). The CDR3 has 15 residues. V shed 4 bases, J shed 0 bases, and the junction held 3 bases outside the gene matches. CDR3 DNA sequence: TGTGCCAGCAGCCTGGGACAGTACTCTGGAAACACCATATATTTT. Translation: CASSLGQYSGNTIYF.

The chain is built from TRBV28 and TRBJ1-4, with 7 bases matching TRBD1. After removal of 7 bases from V and 4 bases from J, the junction contained 6 bases not matched to a gene. Germline V gene lookup returns CDR1 MDHEN and CDR2 SYDVKM. CDR3 length: 14 residues. The CDR3, as DNA: TGTGCCAGCACCATGGGACAGCTTAATGAAAAACTGTTTTTT. Protein sequence: CASTMGQLNEKLFF.

The J gene is TRBJ1-5, the V gene TRBV2; D perhaps matches TRBD1 (6 bases). Trimming took off 6 bases at V and 3 bases at J, with 15 bases between the two ends. This CDR3 has 15 residues. Germline-derived CDR1 and CDR2 are SNHLY and FYNNEI. The DNA for the CDR3 is TGTGCCAGCAGATTTCGAGGACAGTTCAATCAGCCCCAGCATTTT. Its protein product is CASRFRGQFNQPQHF. Variable domain in full (rest from reference TRBV2 and TRBJ1-5): EPEVTQTPSHQVTQMGQEVILRCVPISNHLYFYWYRQILGQKVEFLVSFYNNEISEKSEIFDDQFSVERPDGSNFTLKIRSTKLEDSAMYFCASRFRGQFNQPQHFGDGTRLSIL.

The chain is built from TRBV7-3 and TRBJ1-1; 7 bases are shared with TRBD1. Trimming at V came to 5 bases and at J to 3 bases, leaving 3 bases not matched to a gene. The CDR3 spans 13 residues. Per the germline V gene, CDR1 is SGHTA and CDR2 is FQGTGA. The CDR3: CASSEQGDTEAFF. CDR3 nucleotide sequence: TGTGCCAGCAGCGAGCAGGGGGACACTGAAGCTTTCTTT.

In this sample, this clone turned up once. This rearrangement joins TRBV3-1 (or the pseudogene TRBV3-2) to TRBJ2-5; possible D gene TRBD2, 6 bases. Germline V gene sequence: CDR1 LGHDT, CDR2 YNNKEL (reference sequence). Trimming cost V 0 bases and J 3 bases, with 17 bases left between them. The CDR3 loop spans 17 amino acids. As DNA, the CDR3 is TGTGCCAGCAGCCAAGATAGGAGGGAGGTGGGCGAAGAGACCCAGTACTTC. It specifies CASSQDRREVGEETQYF.

The chain couples TRBV6-5 to TRBJ1-1; no clear D. Looked up from germline, CDR1 is MNHEY and CDR2 is SVGAGI. There are 14 residues in the CDR3. Trimming took off 7 bases at V and 4 bases at J, with 16 bases between the two ends. CDR3 bases: TGTGCCAGCACTGGTCGACCGGGGAGCACTGAAGCTTTCTTT. It encodes CASTGRPGSTEAFF.

The rearrangement joins TRBV29-1 to TRBJ1-1; possibly TRBD1 for D (5 bases). Germline V gives CDR1 SQVTM, CDR2 ANQGSEA. Trimming removed 4 bases from V and 4 bases from J, with 16 bases in between. This CDR3 is built from 14 residues. The CDR3 nucleotides read TGCAGCGTTGGGGCCGCAGGGAAAGGCACTGAAGCTTTCTTT. Translating it yields CSVGAAGKGTEAFF.

This chain joins TRBV6-5 and TRBJ2-7; TRBD1 agrees at 7 bases. V shed 6 bases, J shed 1 base, and the junction held 3 bases outside the gene matches. The germline V gene encodes CDR1 MNHEY and CDR2 SVGAGI. The length of the CDR3 is 13 residues. CDR3 in DNA: TGTGCCAGCAGACCGACAGGGTCCTACGAGCAGTACTTC. This gives the protein CASRPTGSYEQYF.

The gene calls are TRBV18 and TRBJ1-3; 7 bases match TRBD1. V was pared by 8 bases and J by 0 bases, with 10 bases of the junction left unmatched. CDR1 is KGHSH and CDR2 is LQKENI in the germline V gene. This CDR3 comprises 16 residues. CDR3 bases: TGTGCCAGCACAGAGGGGGCCAAGAACTCTGGAAACACCATATATTTT. Encoded protein: CASTEGAKNSGNTIYF.

Many counts were recorded for this clone. The chain has TRBV11-2 and TRBJ2-7, with 7 bases that match TRBD2. CDR3 length: 15 residues. CDR1 is SGHAT, CDR2 FQNNGV, per germline. Trimming at V came to 1 base and at J to 3 bases, leaving 6 bases not matched to a gene. The CDR3 is CASSLGDYGSYEQYF. Written as DNA, the CDR3 is TGTGCCAGCAGCTTAGGGGACTATGGCAGCTACGAGCAGTACTTC.